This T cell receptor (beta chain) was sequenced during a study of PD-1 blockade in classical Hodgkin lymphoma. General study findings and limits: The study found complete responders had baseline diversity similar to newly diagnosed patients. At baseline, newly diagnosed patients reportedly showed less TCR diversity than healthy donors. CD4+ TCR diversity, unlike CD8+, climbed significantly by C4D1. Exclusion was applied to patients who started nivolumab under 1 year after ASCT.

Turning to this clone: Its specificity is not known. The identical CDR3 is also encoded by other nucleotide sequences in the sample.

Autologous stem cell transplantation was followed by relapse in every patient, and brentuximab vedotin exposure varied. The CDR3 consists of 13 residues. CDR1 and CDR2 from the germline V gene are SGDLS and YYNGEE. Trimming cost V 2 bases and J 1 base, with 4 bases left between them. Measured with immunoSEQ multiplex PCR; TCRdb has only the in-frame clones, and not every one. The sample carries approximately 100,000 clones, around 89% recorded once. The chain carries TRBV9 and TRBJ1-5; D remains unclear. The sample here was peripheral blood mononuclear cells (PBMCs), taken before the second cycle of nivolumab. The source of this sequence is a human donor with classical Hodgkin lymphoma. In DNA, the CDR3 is TGTGCCAGCAGCGTTGGAAGCAATCAGCCCCAGCATTTT. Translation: CASSVGSNQPQHF.